This T cell receptor beta chain was recorded in a study of blood T cells in healthy people across ages. This clonotype was recorded many times. Its target is unknown. V lost 4 bases to trimming and J lost 2 bases, with 13 bases between them. Germline CDR1 SGHRS, CDR2 YFSETQ. This CDR3 spans 14 amino acids. Individuals who donated were healthy Caucasians from Russia aged about 6 to 100. Together with a sample-barcoded 5' primer, a J-beta primer mix was included in a second PCR lasting about 7 to 11 cycles. Using its own MiXCR run on the 5' RACE reads, TCRdb lists one record per CDR3 protein. The sample records about 1,000,000 distinct CDR3 sequences, 35% to 50% being singletons. Study results and limitations: The CMV status of each donor remained undetermined, and this could have confounded shifts in expanded clonotypes. Estimated diversity, derived from one million T cells, was regarded as an underestimate. Measured against age, TCR beta diversity per million T cells decreased in a roughly linear manner.

J is TRBJ2-7 and V is TRBV5-1, with D possibly matching TRBD1 (6 bases). Sequences were obtained from blood. The receptor was derived from a woman aged 55-69 years in good health. Written as DNA, the CDR3 is TGCGCCAGCAGCGGCCTGGACAGCACCTACGAGCAGTACTTC. Translation gives CASSGLDSTYEQYF.